These 30 T cell receptor beta chains were sequenced from one sample in a study of T-cell reconstitution after alpha-beta-depleted transplantation in children. A TCRbeta library incorporating unique molecular identifiers was prepared. One entry per CDR3 protein, called by TCRdb with MiXCR from the PCR reads. The data contain under 60,000 distinct CDR3 sequences, 5% to 6.5% of them seen just once; the ten biggest clones take up around 30%. The sample consisted of PBMCs, mostly from graft donor cells, taken 60 days after TCRalphabeta/CD19-depleted stem cell transplant. These receptors came from a female patient between 2 and 15 years old who had a stem cell transplant for aplastic anemia, so the T cells may come from the graft donor.

Only a few counts were recorded for this clonotype. The rearrangement joins TRBV5-1 to TRBJ2-5; the D gene could be TRBD1 or TRBD2 (5 bases each). Germline V gene lookup returns CDR1 SGHRS and CDR2 YFSETQ. CDR3 length: 15 amino acids. Trimming left V 4 bases short and J 5 bases short, with 18 bases between. The CDR3 loop is CASSRGPGEVETQYF. The CDR3 region has the DNA TGCGCCAGCAGCCGGGGACCGGGCGAGGTGGAGACCCAGTACTTC.

This clonotype has a count of ten or more. The chain carries TRBV4-2 and TRBJ2-5; 10 positions match TRBD1. Losses at the gene ends were 3 bases for V and 5 bases for J; bases not matched to a gene: 3. There are 14 residues in the CDR3. Germline lookup yields CDR1 LGHNA and CDR2 YNFKEQ. The DNA of the CDR3 is TGTGCCAGCAGCCAGGGACAGGGGTTGGAGACCCAGTACTTC. Amino acids: CASSQGQGLETQYF.

This clonotype was observed many times. The CDR3 protein is CASSPLTRAIQETQYF. The DNA of the CDR3 is TGTGCCAGCAGCCCTCTCACCAGGGCTATCCAAGAGACCCAGTACTTC. This chain uses TRBV12-3 or TRBV12-4 with TRBJ2-5, with D possibly matching TRBD1 (5 bases). The CDR3 is 16 residues long. The V end lost 6 bases, the J end lost 1 base, and 18 bases lay between the germline ends.

In this sample, this clonotype turned up a few times. Germline and junction disagree at one end, which may indicate a read error. This chain uses TRBV20-1 with TRBJ1-1; a weak D match, TRBD1 (5 bases). The germline gives CDR1 DFQATT, CDR2 SNEGSKA (reference sequence). This CDR3 contains 13 residues. The CDR3 DNA is TGCAGTGCCAGAGACAGCCTGAACACTGAAGCTTTCTTT. The encoded protein is CSARDSLNTEAFF.

The chain recombines TRBV11-2 with TRBJ2-7; either TRBD1 or TRBD2 may fit D (5 bases each). From germline, CDR1 is SGHAT and CDR2 FQNNGV. CDR3 length: 16 residues. Between the trimmed V and J ends, which lost 7 bases and 1 base, there was a span of 20 bases. The CDR3 nucleotides are TGTGCCAGCACCCCCTCCCTTTGGGACGTTTCCTACGAGCAGTACTTC. This codes for CASTPSLWDVSYEQYF.

This clonotype was picked up many times. The chain carries TRBV12-3 or TRBV12-4 and TRBJ2-7; weak D call: TRBD2 (6 bases). The length of the CDR3 is 12 residues. V lost 6 bases and J lost 7, with 13 bases in between. The CDR3 protein is CASREGLEEQYF. CDR3 nucleotide sequence: TGTGCCAGCAGGGAGGGGTTGGAGGAGCAGTACTTC.

V and J are TRBV28 and TRBJ2-2, with D tentatively TRBD1 (6 bases). The CDR3 is 18 amino acids. Germline lookup yields CDR1 MDHEN and CDR2 SYDVKM. Trimming removed 2 bases from V and 5 bases from J, with 21 bases in between. CDR3 nucleotide sequence: TGTGCCAGCAGTTTACCCCGGGACAACCGCCCGGGAACCGGGGAGCTGTTTTTT. Its translation: CASSLPRDNRPGTGELFF.

This clonotype was observed many times. The genes are TRBV18 and TRBJ2-3, with a weak D call TRBD2 (5 bases). This CDR3 region has 15 residues. Germline V gives CDR1 KGHSH, CDR2 LQKENI. V was clipped by 2 bases and J by 2 bases, with 11 bases between them. The CDR3 DNA sequence: TGTGCCAGCTCACCATTCGGCGGGTCCACAGATACGCAGTATTTT. This translates into CASSPFGGSTDTQYF.

There are many counts of this clonotype. This chain connects TRBV9 to TRBJ2-5; D might be TRBD2 (5 bases). Germline CDR1 is SGDLS and CDR2 is YYNGEE. The CDR3 spans 17 residues. Trimming shortened V by 4 bases and J by 5 bases, and 24 bases separated the two germline ends. DNA of the CDR3: TGTGCCAGCAGCAAACGAGCCGGGCCAGACGGGGTCGAGACCCAGTACTTC. Translating gives CASSKRAGPDGVETQYF.

The table lists this clonotype with many counts. The chain joins TRBV5-5 to TRBJ1-2, with a tentative D call TRBD1 (6 bases). This CDR3 has 14 residues. Trimming stripped 0 bases from V and 8 bases from J, with 14 bases between. Germline-derived CDR1 and CDR2 are SGHKS and YYEKEE (reference sequence). Here the CDR3 DNA reads TGTGCCAGCAGCTTGGAGGGCAGGGGAGTCGGCTACACCTTC. Protein: CASSLEGRGVGYTF.

Remarks on this clonotype: A junction end diverges from the germline sequence, so it may reflect a read error. The chain has TRBV5-5 and TRBJ2-1; 8 bases agree with TRBD2. This CDR3 is built from 13 residues. CDR1 and CDR2 (germline): SGHKS, YYEKEE (reference sequence). Here the CDR3 reads CAGSLAGGNEQFF. DNA of the CDR3: TGTGCCGGCAGCTTGGCGGGGGGCAATGAGCAGTTCTTC.

The chain carries TRBV5-1 and TRBJ2-3; 12 bases map to TRBD2. Per germline, CDR1 SGHRS and CDR2 YFSETQ. The V gene end was trimmed by 0 bases and the J gene end by 5 bases; junction bases not matched to a gene: 4. CDR3 length: 16 residues. The chain's CDR3 is CASSLGPSGGGDTQYF. The CDR3 DNA sequence: TGCGCCAGCAGCTTGGGTCCTAGCGGGGGGGGAGATACGCAGTATTTT.

This clonotype has at least ten counts. The chain employs TRBV7-9 and TRBJ1-5; 8 nucleotides agree with TRBD1. Germline CDR1 is SEHNR and CDR2 is FQNEAQ (reference sequence). This CDR3 has 14 residues. The V gene end was trimmed by 5 bases and the J gene end by 4 bases; junction bases not matched to a gene: 4. CDR3 DNA: TGTGCCAGCAGCCGACAGGGGTGGAATCAGCCCCAGCATTTT. Encoded protein: CASSRQGWNQPQHF. The whole variable domain, remainder taken from reference TRBV7-9 and TRBJ1-5, is DTGVSQNPRHKITKRGQNVTFRCDPISEHNRLYWYRQTLGQGPEFLTYFQNEAQLEKSRLLSDRFSAERPKGSFSTLEIQRTEQGDSAMYLCASSRQGWNQPQHFGDGTRLSIL.

The V and J genes are TRBV12-3 or TRBV12-4 and TRBJ1-1; 10 bases are a match to TRBD1. V dropped 3 bases and J dropped 11; count of bases not matched to a gene: 15. This CDR3 has 16 residues. CDR3 coding DNA: TGTGCCAGCAGTTTGGGGGACGGGACAGGGGTTCGGCCGGCTTTCTTT. Translating gives CASSLGDGTGVRPAFF.

This clonotype was observed a few times. CDR3 in amino acids: CASSLGAAGSEEQFF. The CDR3 DNA is TGTGCCAGCAGCCTAGGGGCCGCGGGATCAGAAGAGCAGTTCTTC. The rearrangement uses TRBV7-9 and TRBJ2-1, with D possibly matching TRBD2 (6 bases). CDR3 size: 15 residues. Germline loops: CDR1 SEHNR, CDR2 FQNEAQ (reference sequence). Trimming removed 5 bases at V and 10 bases at J, with 21 bases between.

This clonotype showed up many times. The chain couples TRBV7-8 to TRBJ2-3; no clear D. This CDR3 comprises 14 residues. V was cut by 5 bases and J by 3 bases, with 12 bases left in between. Germline CDR1 is SGHVS and CDR2 is FQNEAQ. The CDR3 coding sequence is TGTGCCAGCAGCCCCCATCTAGGGACAGATACGCAGTATTTT. Its protein is CASSPHLGTDTQYF.

This clonotype came up many times. This chain uses TRBV5-6 with TRBJ2-7, with D maybe TRBD2 (6 bases). From germline, CDR1 is SGHDT and CDR2 YYEEEE. V dropped 4 bases and J dropped 2 bases, with 10 bases sitting between them. There are 13 residues in the CDR3. CDR3 region: CASSAGPTYEQYF. DNA for the CDR3: TGTGCCAGCAGCGCGGGACCGACCTACGAGCAGTACTTC.

J is TRBJ1-5 and V is TRBV9; D gene ambiguous. The CDR3 consists of 14 residues. Germline assignment: CDR1 SGDLS and CDR2 YYNGEE. The V end was cut by 4 bases, the J end by 5 bases, with 13 bases between. The chain's CDR3 is CASSLDTIDQPQHF. The CDR3 DNA reads TGTGCCAGCAGCCTAGACACTATTGATCAGCCCCAGCATTTT.

In its sample, this clonotype was seen many times. The J gene is TRBJ2-1, the V gene TRBV14; the match to TRBD2 covers 9 bases. The CDR3 is made up of 17 amino acids. The V and J ends lost 4 bases and 5 bases, in that order; junction bases with no gene match: 12. CDR1 and CDR2 (germline): SGHDN, FVKESK. The chain's CDR3 is CASSLGSWSGRNNEQFF. The CDR3 DNA is TGTGCCAGCAGCCTCGGGTCGTGGAGCGGGAGGAACAATGAGCAGTTCTTC. Variable domain in full (rest from reference TRBV14 and TRBJ2-1): EAGVTQFPSHSVIEKGQTVTLRCDPISGHDNLYWYRRVMGKEIKFLLHFVKESKQDESGMPNNRFLAERTGGTYSTLKVQPAELEDSGVYFCASSLGSWSGRNNEQFFGPGTRLTVL.

This clonotype was recorded at least ten times. For the CDR3, the DNA is TGTGCCAGCAGTTTAGCTTCCAGGGTGGGCACTGAAGCTTTCTTT. This sequence encodes CASSLASRVGTEAFF. This sequence joins TRBV12-3 or TRBV12-4 and TRBJ1-1, with a possible D match to TRBD1 (5 bases). V gave up 0 bases and J gave up 4 bases, with 12 bases separating them. This CDR3 has 15 amino acids.

This clonotype was observed at least ten times. The gene calls are TRBV9 and TRBJ2-1; TRBD2 matches 8 bases. The germline V gene has CDR1 SGDLS and CDR2 YYNGEE. The CDR3 runs 15 residues. V shed 0 bases and J 12 bases; nucleotides not matched to a gene: 11. The CDR3 coding sequence is TGTGCCAGCAGCGTAGCTGGGACTAGTCTTTTAGGGCAGTTCTTC. Residues: CASSVAGTSLLGQFF.

This clonotype was recorded many times. The chain links TRBV12-3 or TRBV12-4 to TRBJ1-2; D possibly corresponds to TRBD1 (6 bases). Trimming shortened V by 3 bases and J by 6 bases, and 11 bases separated the two germline ends. This CDR3 spans 13 amino acids. The chain's CDR3 is CASSLTGPNGYTF. CDR3 nucleotides: TGTGCCAGCAGTTTGACAGGCCCCAATGGCTACACCTTC.

This clonotype came up many times. The rearrangement uses TRBV12-3 or TRBV12-4 and TRBJ1-2; D is ambiguous. Trimming took off 6 bases at V and 8 bases at J, with 16 bases between the two ends. CDR3 length equals 13 residues. CDR3 loop: CASSQNRVHGYTF. The CDR3 DNA reads TGTGCCAGCAGCCAGAATCGGGTGCACGGCTACACCTTC.

This clonotype was counted at least ten times. The chain has TRBV10-1 and TRBJ2-7; 13 nucleotides match TRBD2. CDR1 is WNHNN and CDR2 is SYGVQD in the germline V gene (reference sequence). The CDR3 runs 16 residues. Trimming took 8 bases from V and 2 from J; bases not matched to a gene: 9. CDR3 bases: TGCGCCAGCCCCGGGACTAGCGGGACAAACCCCTACGAGCAGTACTTC. Protein sequence: CASPGTSGTNPYEQYF.

The chain couples TRBV5-1 to TRBJ2-5; no clear D. Trimming cost V 4 bases and J 1 base, with 17 bases left between them. Germline lookup yields CDR1 SGHRS and CDR2 YFSETQ. The CDR3 is 16 residues long. The CDR3, as DNA: TGCGCCAGCAGCCCCCAGTCTGGCGGAAGCCAAGAGACCCAGTACTTC. This codes for CASSPQSGGSQETQYF.

This clonotype was observed at least ten times. V is TRBV20-1 and J is TRBJ2-1; D not certain. This CDR3 has 14 residues. Germline V gives CDR1 DFQATT, CDR2 SNEGSKA (reference sequence). Trimming left V 0 bases short and J 4 bases short, with 10 bases between. The CDR3 sequence is CSARDDRQYNEQFF. The CDR3 DNA is TGCAGTGCTAGAGATGATCGGCAATACAATGAGCAGTTCTTC.

The V gene is TRBV14, the J gene TRBJ2-2; D is ambiguous. The CDR3 covers 13 residues. The germline CDR1 and CDR2 sequences are SGHDN and FVKESK. V lost 2 bases and J lost 1, with 2 bases in between. This CDR3 reads CASSQQNTGELFF. The CDR3 DNA follows: TGTGCCAGCAGCCAACAGAACACCGGGGAGCTGTTTTTT. The whole variable domain, remainder taken from reference TRBV14 and TRBJ2-2, is EAGVTQFPSHSVIEKGQTVTLRCDPISGHDNLYWYRRVMGKEIKFLLHFVKESKQDESGMPNNRFLAERTGGTYSTLKVQPAELEDSGVYFCASSQQNTGELFFGEGSRLTVL.

This clonotype was observed a handful of times. The V gene is TRBV5-1, the J gene TRBJ2-2; D might be TRBD2 (6 bases). Germline assignment: CDR1 SGHRS and CDR2 YFSETQ. The V end was cut by 2 bases, the J end by 3 bases, with 11 bases between. The CDR3 extends over 15 amino acids. In DNA form, the CDR3 reads TGCGCCAGCAGCTTAGGAGGGGCGCACACCGGGGAGCTGTTTTTT. It translates to CASSLGGAHTGELFF.

This clonotype was detected ten times or more. V gene TRBV15 combines with J gene TRBJ2-2, with a weak D call TRBD1 (6 bases). The V end lost 6 bases, the J end lost 5 bases, and 10 bases lay between the germline ends. The CDR3 loop spans 13 amino acids. The V gene's germline CDR1 is LNHNV and CDR2 YYDKDF (reference sequence). CDR3 sequence (DNA): TGTGCCACCAGGCGAGGGGGAACCGGGGAGCTGTTTTTT. Encoded protein: CATRRGGTGELFF.

This clonotype was recorded many times. The chain recombines TRBV12-3 or TRBV12-4 with TRBJ2-5; D possibly matches TRBD1 or TRBD2 (5 bases each). The CDR3 sequence is 15 residues long. Trimming removed 0 bases at V and 1 base at J, with 9 bases between. The DNA for the CDR3 is TGTGCCAGCAGTTTAGCCCTGGGGGTCCAAGAGACCCAGTACTTC. This encodes CASSLALGVQETQYF.